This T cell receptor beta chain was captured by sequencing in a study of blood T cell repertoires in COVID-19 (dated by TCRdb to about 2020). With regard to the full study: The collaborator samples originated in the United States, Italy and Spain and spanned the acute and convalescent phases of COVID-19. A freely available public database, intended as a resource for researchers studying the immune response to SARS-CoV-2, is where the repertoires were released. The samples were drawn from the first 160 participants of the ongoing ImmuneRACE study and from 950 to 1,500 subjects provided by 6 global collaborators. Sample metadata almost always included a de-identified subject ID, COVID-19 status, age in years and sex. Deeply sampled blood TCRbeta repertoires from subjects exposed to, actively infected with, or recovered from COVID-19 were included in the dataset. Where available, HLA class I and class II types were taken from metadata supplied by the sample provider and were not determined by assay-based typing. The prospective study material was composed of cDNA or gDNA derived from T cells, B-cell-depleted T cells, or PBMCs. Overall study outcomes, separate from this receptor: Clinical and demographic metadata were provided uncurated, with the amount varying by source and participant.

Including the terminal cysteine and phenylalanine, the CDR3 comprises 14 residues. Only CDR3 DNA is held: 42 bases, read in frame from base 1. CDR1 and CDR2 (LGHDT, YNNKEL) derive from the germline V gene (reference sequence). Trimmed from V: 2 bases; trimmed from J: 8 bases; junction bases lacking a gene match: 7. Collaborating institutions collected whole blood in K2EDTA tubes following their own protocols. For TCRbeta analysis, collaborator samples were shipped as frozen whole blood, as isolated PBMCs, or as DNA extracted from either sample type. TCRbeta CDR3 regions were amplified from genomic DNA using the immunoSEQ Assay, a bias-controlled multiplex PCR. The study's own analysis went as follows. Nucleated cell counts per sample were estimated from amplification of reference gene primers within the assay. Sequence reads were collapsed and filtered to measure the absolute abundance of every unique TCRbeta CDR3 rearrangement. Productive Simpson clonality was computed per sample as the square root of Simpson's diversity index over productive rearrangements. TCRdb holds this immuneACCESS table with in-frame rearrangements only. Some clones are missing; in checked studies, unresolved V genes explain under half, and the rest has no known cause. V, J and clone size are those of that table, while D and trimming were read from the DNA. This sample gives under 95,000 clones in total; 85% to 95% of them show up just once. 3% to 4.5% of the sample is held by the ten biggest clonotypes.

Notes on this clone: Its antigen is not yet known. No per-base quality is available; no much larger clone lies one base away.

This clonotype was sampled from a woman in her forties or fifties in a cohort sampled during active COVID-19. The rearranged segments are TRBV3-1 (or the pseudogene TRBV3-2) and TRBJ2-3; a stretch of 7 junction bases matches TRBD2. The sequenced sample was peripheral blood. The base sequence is TGTGCCAGCAGCCAAAGGGACTACCAGGCTACGCAGTATTTT. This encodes CASSQRDYQATQYF.